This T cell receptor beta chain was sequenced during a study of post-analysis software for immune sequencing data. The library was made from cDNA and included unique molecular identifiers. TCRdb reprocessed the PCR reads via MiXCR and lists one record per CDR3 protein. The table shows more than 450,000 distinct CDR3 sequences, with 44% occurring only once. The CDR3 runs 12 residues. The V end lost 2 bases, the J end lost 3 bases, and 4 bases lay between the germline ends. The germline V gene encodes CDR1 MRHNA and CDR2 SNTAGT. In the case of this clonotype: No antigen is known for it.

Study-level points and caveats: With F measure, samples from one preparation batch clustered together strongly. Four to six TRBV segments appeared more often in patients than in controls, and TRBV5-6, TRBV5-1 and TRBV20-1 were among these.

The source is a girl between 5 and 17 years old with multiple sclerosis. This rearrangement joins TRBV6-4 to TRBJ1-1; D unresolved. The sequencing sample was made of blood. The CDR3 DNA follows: TGTGCCAGCAGTGACGGTTACACTGAAGCTTTCTTT. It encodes CASSDGYTEAFF.